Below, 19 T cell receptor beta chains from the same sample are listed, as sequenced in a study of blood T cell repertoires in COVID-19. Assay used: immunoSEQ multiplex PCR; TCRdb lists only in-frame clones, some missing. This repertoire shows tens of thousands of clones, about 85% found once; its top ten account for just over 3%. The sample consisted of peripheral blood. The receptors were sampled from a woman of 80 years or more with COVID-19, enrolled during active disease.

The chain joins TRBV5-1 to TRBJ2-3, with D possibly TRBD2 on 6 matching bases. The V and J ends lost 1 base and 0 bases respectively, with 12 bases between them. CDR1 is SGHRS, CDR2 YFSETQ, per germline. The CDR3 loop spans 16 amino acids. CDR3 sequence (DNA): TGCGCCAGCAGCTTGAATGGACTAACGAGCACAGATACGCAGTATTTT. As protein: CASSLNGLTSTDTQYF.

In DNA, the CDR3 is TGTGCCAGCAGCGCCGTTAGCGGGAGGGGGAATGAGCAGTTCTTC. It encodes CASSAVSGRGNEQFF. The rearrangement joins TRBV9 to TRBJ2-1, with 11 bases that match TRBD2. V was pared by 3 bases and J by 7 bases, with 6 bases of the junction left unmatched. Germline values: CDR1 SGDLS, CDR2 YYNGEE. The CDR3 loop spans 15 amino acids. Complete variable domain (other parts from reference TRBV9 and TRBJ2-1): DSGVTQTPKHLITATGQRVTLRCSPRSGDLSVYWYQQSLDQGLQFLIQYYNGEERAKGNILERFSAQQFPDLHSELNLSSLELGDSALYFCASSAVSGRGNEQFFGPGTRLTVL.

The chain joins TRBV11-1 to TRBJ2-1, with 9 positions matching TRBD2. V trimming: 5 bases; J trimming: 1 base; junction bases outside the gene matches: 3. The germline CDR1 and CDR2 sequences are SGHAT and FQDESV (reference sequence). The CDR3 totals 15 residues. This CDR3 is CASSPAGGSYNEQFF. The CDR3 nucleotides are TGTGCCAGCAGCCCCGCGGGGGGGTCCTACAATGAGCAGTTCTTC.

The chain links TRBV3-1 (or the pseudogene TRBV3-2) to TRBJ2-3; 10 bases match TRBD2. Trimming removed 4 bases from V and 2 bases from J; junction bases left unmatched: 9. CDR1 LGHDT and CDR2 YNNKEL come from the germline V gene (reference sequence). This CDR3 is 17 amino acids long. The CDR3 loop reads CASSPYIGLAATDTQYF. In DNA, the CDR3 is TGTGCCAGCAGCCCCTACATCGGACTAGCGGCCACAGATACGCAGTATTTT.

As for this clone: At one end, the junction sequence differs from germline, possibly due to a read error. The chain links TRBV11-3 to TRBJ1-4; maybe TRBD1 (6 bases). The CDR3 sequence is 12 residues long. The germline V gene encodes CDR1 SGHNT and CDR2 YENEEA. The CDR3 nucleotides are TGTGCCAGCAGCTTAGAAGGGGGAAAAACTGTTTTT. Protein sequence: CASSLEGGKTVF.

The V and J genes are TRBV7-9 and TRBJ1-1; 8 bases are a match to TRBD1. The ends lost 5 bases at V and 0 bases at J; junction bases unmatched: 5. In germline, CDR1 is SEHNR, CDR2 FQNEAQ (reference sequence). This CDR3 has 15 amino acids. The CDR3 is CASSEWTGMNTEAFF. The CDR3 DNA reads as TGTGCCAGCAGCGAATGGACAGGGATGAACACTGAAGCTTTCTTT.

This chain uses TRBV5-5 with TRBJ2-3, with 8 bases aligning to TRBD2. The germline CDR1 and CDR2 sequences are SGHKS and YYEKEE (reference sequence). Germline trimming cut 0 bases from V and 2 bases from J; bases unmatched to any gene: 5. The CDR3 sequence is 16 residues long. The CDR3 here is CASSLVAGGITDTQYF. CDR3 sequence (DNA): TGTGCCAGCAGCTTGGTGGCGGGGGGAATCACAGATACGCAGTATTTT. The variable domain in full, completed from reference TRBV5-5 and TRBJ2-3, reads DAGVTQSPTHLIKTRGQQVTLRCSPISGHKSVSWYQQVLGQGPQFIFQYYEKEERGRGNFPDRFSARQFPNYSSELNVNALLLGDSALYLCASSLVAGGITDTQYFGPGTRLTVL.

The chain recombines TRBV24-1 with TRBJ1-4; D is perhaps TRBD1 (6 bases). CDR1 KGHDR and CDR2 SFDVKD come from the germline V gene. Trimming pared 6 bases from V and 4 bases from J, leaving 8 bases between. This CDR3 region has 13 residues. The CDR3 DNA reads TGTGCCACCAGTACACAGGGTAATGAAAAACTGTTTTTT. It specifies CATSTQGNEKLFF.

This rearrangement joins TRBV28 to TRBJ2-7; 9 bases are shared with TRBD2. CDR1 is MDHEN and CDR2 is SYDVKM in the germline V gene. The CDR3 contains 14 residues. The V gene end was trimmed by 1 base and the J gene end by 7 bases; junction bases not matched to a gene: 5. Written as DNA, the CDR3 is TGTGCCAGCAGTTTATACGGCGGGAGGGGAGAGCAGTACTTC. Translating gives CASSLYGGRGEQYF.

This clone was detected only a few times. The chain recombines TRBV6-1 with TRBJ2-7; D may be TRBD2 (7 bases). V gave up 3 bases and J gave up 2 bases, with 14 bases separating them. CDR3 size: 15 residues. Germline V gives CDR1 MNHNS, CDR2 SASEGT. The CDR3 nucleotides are TGTGCCAGCAGTGACCCGGGGGGCCTGGCCTACGAGCAGTACTTC. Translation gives CASSDPGGLAYEQYF.

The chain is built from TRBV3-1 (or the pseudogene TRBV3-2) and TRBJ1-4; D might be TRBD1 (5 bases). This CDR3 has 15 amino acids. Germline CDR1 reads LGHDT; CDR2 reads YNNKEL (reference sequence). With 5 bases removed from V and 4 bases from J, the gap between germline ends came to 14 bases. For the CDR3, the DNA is TGTGCCAGCAGCGATCAGGGAGGAGATAATGAAAAACTGTTTTTT. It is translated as CASSDQGGDNEKLFF.

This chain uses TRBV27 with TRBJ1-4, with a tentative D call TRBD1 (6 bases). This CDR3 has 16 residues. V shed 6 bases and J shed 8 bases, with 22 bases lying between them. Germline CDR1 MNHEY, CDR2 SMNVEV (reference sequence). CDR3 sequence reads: CASRELGHGDSEKLFF. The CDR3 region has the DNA TGTGCCAGCAGAGAATTGGGACATGGAGACTCGGAAAAACTGTTTTTT.

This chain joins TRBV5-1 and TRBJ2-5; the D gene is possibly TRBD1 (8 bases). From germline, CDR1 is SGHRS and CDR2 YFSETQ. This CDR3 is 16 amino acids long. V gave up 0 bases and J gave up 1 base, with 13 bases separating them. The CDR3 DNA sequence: TGCGCCAGCAGCTTGGGGACAGGGAGGGCCCAAGAGACCCAGTACTTC. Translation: CASSLGTGRAQETQYF.

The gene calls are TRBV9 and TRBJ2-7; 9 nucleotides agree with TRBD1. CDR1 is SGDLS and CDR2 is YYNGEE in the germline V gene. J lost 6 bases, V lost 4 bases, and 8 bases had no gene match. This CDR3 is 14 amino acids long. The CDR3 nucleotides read TGTGCCAGCAGCAAGGGGACAGGGTATTTCGAGCAGTACTTC. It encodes CASSKGTGYFEQYF.

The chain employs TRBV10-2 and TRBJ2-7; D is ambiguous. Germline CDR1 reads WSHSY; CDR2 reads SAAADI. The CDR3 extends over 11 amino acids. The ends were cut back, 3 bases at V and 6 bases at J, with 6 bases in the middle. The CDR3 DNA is TGCGCCAGCAGTGACTTCTCCGAGCAGTACTTC. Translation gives CASSDFSEQYF.

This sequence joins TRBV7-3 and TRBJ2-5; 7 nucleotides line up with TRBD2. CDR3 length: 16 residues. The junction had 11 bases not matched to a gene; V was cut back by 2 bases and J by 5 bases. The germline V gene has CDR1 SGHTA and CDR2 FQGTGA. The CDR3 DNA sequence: TGTGCCAGCAGCTTAGGTGGACTAGAAGGAGCGGAGACCCAGTACTTC. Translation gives CASSLGGLEGAETQYF.

CDR3 nucleotide sequence: TGTGCCAGCGGTTCGCGTAGCGATACGCAGTATTTT. Its protein is CASGSRSDTQYF. The chain joins TRBV7-3 to TRBJ2-3, with D uncertain. Germline CDR1 reads SGHTA; CDR2 reads FQGTGA. With 8 bases removed from V and 6 bases from J, the gap between germline ends came to 12 bases. This CDR3 region has 12 residues.

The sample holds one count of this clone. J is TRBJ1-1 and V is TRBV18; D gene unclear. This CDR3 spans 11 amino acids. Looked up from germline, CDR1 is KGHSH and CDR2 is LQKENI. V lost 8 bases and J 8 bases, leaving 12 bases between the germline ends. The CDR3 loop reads CASVQATEAFF. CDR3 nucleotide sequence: TGTGCCAGCGTTCAGGCAACCGAAGCTTTCTTT.

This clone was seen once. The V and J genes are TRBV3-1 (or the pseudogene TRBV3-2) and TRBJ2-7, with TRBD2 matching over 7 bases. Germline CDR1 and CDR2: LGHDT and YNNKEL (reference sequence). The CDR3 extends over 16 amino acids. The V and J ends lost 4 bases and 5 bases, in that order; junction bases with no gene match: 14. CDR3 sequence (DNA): TGTGCCAGCAGCCCCTACCTGGAGGGTGCGGGGGACGAGCAGTACTTC. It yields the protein CASSPYLEGAGDEQYF.